This entry lists 10 T cell receptor beta chains sequenced from one sample in a study of immune heterogeneity within non-small cell lung tumors. Multiplex PCR employing 32 V and 13 J primers generated amplicons of the TCR beta CDR3. TCRdb independently ran MiXCR on the multiplex PCR reads; one entry per CDR3 protein. The sample consists of 2,700 or so distinct CDR3 sequences, under 30% of them appearing once. With around 0.6 ug used per sample, the template was genomic DNA from bulk tumor. Several biopsies were spaced far apart within each primary tumor and obtained as surgery took place. Curative surgery was performed on patients who had untreated, newly diagnosed non-small cell lung cancer. Material: lung tumor tissue. These receptors all stem from a man in his fifties or sixties with non-small cell lung cancer.

As regards this clonotype: A single base separates this from a much larger clone, so it may be a read error. V and J are TRBV6-4 and TRBJ2-3; possible D gene TRBD1, 5 bases. The V end lost 5 bases, the J end lost 8 bases, and 14 bases lay between the germline ends. CDR1 is MRHNA, CDR2 SNTAGT, per germline. The CDR3 has 13 residues. The CDR3 sequence: CASSYDLRGTQYF. Written as DNA, the CDR3 is TGTGCCAGCAGTTACGACCTTAGGGGTACGCAGTATTTT.

The CDR3 sequence is CASSFRDRVTDTQYF. The CDR3 DNA is TGTGCCAGCAGCTTCCGGGACAGGGTCACAGATACGCAGTATTTT. The chain employs TRBV7-8 and TRBJ2-3; TRBD1 matches at 9 bases. CDR1 and CDR2 from the germline V gene are SGHVS and FQNEAQ. Losses at the gene ends were 3 bases for V and 2 bases for J; bases not matched to a gene: 3. CDR3 length: 15 amino acids.

This clonotype was detected only a few times. A much larger clone differs by one base, so this may be a read error. The chain recombines TRBV5-8 with TRBJ1-2; D call uncertain. CDR3 size: 13 residues. The V end lost 6 bases, the J end lost 2 bases, and 11 bases lay between the germline ends. Germline loops: CDR1 SGHTS, CDR2 YDEGEE. CDR3 DNA: TGTGCCAGCATCTCACCGCCGAACTATGGCTACACCTTC. Protein sequence: CASISPPNYGYTF.

Only a few counts were recorded for this clonotype. A single base separates this from a much larger clone, so it may be a read error. This chain uses TRBV30 with TRBJ2-7; TRBD2 is a possible D gene (5 bases). Germline V lookup: CDR1 GTSNPN, CDR2 SVGIG (reference sequence). V dropped 3 bases and J dropped 0 bases, with 9 bases sitting between them. The CDR3 spans 13 residues. CDR3 bases: TGTGCCTGGAGCTGGACTGACTCCTACGAGCAGTACTTC. Protein product: CAWSWTDSYEQYF.

By share, this clonotype counts as large. This chain uses TRBV19 with TRBJ2-7; 7 nucleotides align to TRBD1. CDR1 LNHDA and CDR2 SQIVND come from the germline V gene (reference sequence). The CDR3 sequence is 14 residues long. V lost 3 bases and J lost 2; bases outside the gene matches: 4. CDR3 nucleotides: TGTGCCAGTAGTATTTACAGGGGACCCTACGAGCAGTACTTC. This codes for CASSIYRGPYEQYF.

Comments on this clonotype: A single base separates this from a much larger clone, so it may be a read error. This sequence joins TRBV19 and TRBJ1-5; D perhaps matches TRBD1 (5 bases). The CDR3 has 15 residues. V was pared by 8 bases and J by 10 bases, with 24 bases between. Germline V gene data show CDR1 as LNHDA and CDR2 as SQIVND (reference sequence). The CDR3 loop is CASGRDMTGGFPQHF. CDR3 coding DNA: TGTGCCAGTGGTAGGGATATGACTGGGGGGTTCCCCCAGCATTTT.

The chain joins TRBV20-1 to TRBJ1-2; D not certain. The CDR3 is 13 amino acids. CDR1 is DFQATT and CDR2 is SNEGSKA in the germline V gene (reference sequence). Deletions cut 7 bases from V and 8 bases from J, with 20 bases between. CDR3 nucleotide sequence: TGCAGTGTCAGACGAGGAGGCAGACGAGGCTACACCTTC. Its protein product is CSVRRGGRRGYTF.

This clonotype was observed a few times. CDR3 residues: CASILQVDTQYF. The CDR3 bases are TGTGCCAGCATCTTGCAGGTAGATACGCAGTATTTT. The J gene is TRBJ2-3, the V gene TRBV7-9, with unresolved D. The V end lost 7 bases, the J end lost 5 bases, and 10 bases lay between the germline ends. The CDR3 spans 12 residues. CDR1 is SEHNR and CDR2 is FQNEAQ in the germline V gene (reference sequence).

The sample holds a few counts of this clonotype. In nucleotides, the CDR3 is TGTGCCAGCAGCTTAGAATTAGGGACAGGGGGACAAGAGACCCAGTACTTC. It is translated as CASSLELGTGGQETQYF. The V and J genes are TRBV7-8 and TRBJ2-5, with 11 positions matching TRBD1. Germline V CDR1 and CDR2: SGHVS, FQNEAQ. This CDR3 is built from 17 residues. V was clipped by 1 base and J by 2 bases; unmatched bases: 6.

This clonotype is a singleton in its sample. A read error may explain this, as a much larger clone is one base away. The genes are TRBV4-1 and TRBJ2-1; D not resolved. Germline values: CDR1 MGHRA, CDR2 YSYEKL. Deletions cut 1 base from V and 8 bases from J, with 6 bases between. The CDR3 has 12 amino acids. The DNA of the CDR3 is TGCGCCAGCAGCCAAGTAGTCCATGAGCAGTTCTTC. Translated, it gives CASSQVVHEQFF.